This T cell receptor (beta chain) was retrieved from a study of cytomegalovirus exposure and HLA in healthy donors. Study-wide points: CMV serostatus was the only recorded immune exposure for donors. TCR beta sequences reportedly predicted most subjects' HLA-A and HLA-B alleles accurately. In a later analysis, donors in an Asian-associated ancestry cluster reportedly had fewer N-insertions in productive TCRs than the cohort mean.

PCR used 60 Vbeta primers and 13 Jbeta primers. TCRdb's table, derived via immunoSEQ multiplex PCR, lists solely in-frame clones and lacks some. The sample lists around 140,000 clones; over 75% were seen once. Each of the donors was a healthy bone marrow donor. Germline V gene sequence: CDR1 SGHRS, CDR2 YFSETQ. V was pared by 4 bases and J by 7 bases, with 11 bases of the junction left unmatched. This CDR3 spans 16 amino acids. This clone was seen more than once but under ten times. Its specificity is unknown. The receptor was isolated from a male donor in good health and CMV-seropositive. The chain carries TRBV5-1 and TRBJ2-1; 10 positions agree with TRBD2. Input material: PBMCs. The CDR3 sequence is CASSLETSGHINEQFF. DNA for the CDR3: TGCGCCAGCAGCCTGGAGACTAGCGGGCATATTAATGAGCAGTTCTTC.